Here is one TCR beta chain with its context. Its antigen specificity is not known. Within one base of it there is no much larger clone, and no base qualities were kept. The sample belongs to a study of a mutant IDH1 vaccine in newly diagnosed glioma (dated by TCRdb to about 2021). About the full investigation: Across visits V03 through V10, patients got a total of eight vaccinations, given in weeks 1, 3, 5, 7, 11, 15, 19 and 23. Vaccination started 4-6 weeks after radiotherapy alone, or was given together with temozolomide cycles in the groups whose treatment included chemotherapy. Of the approximately 30 treated patients, approximately 62% were male and 37.5% were female, and the mean age was approximately 40 years. Prior to enrollment, standard therapy consisting of radiotherapy alone, temozolomide alone, or radiochemotherapy with temozolomide had been administered to patients, with the combination being received by most patients. For exploratory analyses, longitudinal TCRB deep sequencing was carried out in about 25 treated patients wherever samples were available. Peripheral blood was drawn at six visits: V03 (baseline), V05, V07, V10, V12 and V13. The research as a whole found: Pseudoprogression appeared unrelated to alterations in the top peripheral T cell clonotypes detected by TCRB sequencing. Availability determined which PBMC samples were chosen for TCRB deep sequencing. Across multiple MHC alleles, vaccine-induced immune responses were seen in around 94% of patients. The authors noted that analyses of patient blood samples could not be reproduced because of sample limitations.

Library generation was performed with the immunoSEQ multiplex PCR assay. Rearranged TCR beta chain sequences were amplified using the hsTCRB Kit according to the manufacturer's protocol. TCRB libraries were sequenced on an Illumina MiSeq. The paper's processing steps were these. The kit vendor's proprietary platform handled demultiplexing, trimming and gene mapping. This immuneACCESS table, as held by TCRdb, lists in-frame sequences with V and J called but not all clones. Of the missing ones, under half trace to an unresolved V gene in checked studies; the others have no known cause. V, J and clone size are those of that table, while D and trimming were read from the DNA. The sample table holds 50,000 to 55,000 clones, of which just under 80% were seen once. The ten largest clones add up to roughly 4.8% of the sample. The CDR3 sequence holds 14 residues, the cysteine and phenylalanine included. The only DNA kept is the CDR3, 42 bases in frame from the first base. The trim is 1 base for V and 6 bases for J, with a gap of 14 bases between the germline ends. In the germline V gene, CDR1 corresponds to SGHDT and CDR2 to YYEEEE.

Read against the paper, the sample's time point label means: week 5, during vaccination. Every vaccine dose consisted of 300 ug of a 20-mer mutant IDH1 peptide in Montanide, administered subcutaneously together with topical imiquimod. The donors had newly diagnosed IDH1-mutant astrocytomas of WHO grade 3 or 4 that showed loss of nuclear ATRX. The samples were drawn from NOA16, a multicentre, single-arm, open-label phase I trial in Germany that tested a mutant IDH1 peptide vaccine in humans for the first time. Genomic DNA for TCRB sequencing was extracted from EDTA blood using the DNeasy Blood and Tissue Kit.

The receptor chain draws on TRBV5-6 and TRBJ2-7; matching of 6 bases hints at TRBD2 as the D gene. The receptor was isolated from a man aged 50 or older with glioma. This material consisted of PBMCs, taken from a glioma patient whose treatment included an IDH1 peptide vaccine. This receptor has the CDR3 CASSLRQGLSEQYF. Here is the DNA: TGTGCCAGCAGCTTGCGTCAGGGACTTTCCGAGCAGTACTTC.